This record covers a single T cell receptor (beta chain). This CDR3 spans 16 amino acids. V gave up 1 base and J gave up 4 bases, with 13 bases separating them. Germline loops: CDR1 MGHRA, CDR2 YSYEKL. These data originate in a study of CD8 T cells in Susac syndrome. The RNA input was about 0.45 to 1 ug, and it was reverse transcribed with random hexamers. TCRdb used MiXCR to reprocess the immunoSEQ multiplex PCR reads, holding one entry per CDR3 protein. The repertoire has under 550,000 distinct CDR3 sequences, approximately 89% of them found once; the top ten carry approximately 0.12%. The TCR was taken from a human donor with multiple sclerosis. The specimen was CD8+ T cells from PBMCs. This chain joins TRBV4-1 and TRBJ2-2, with TRBD2 as a possible D gene (6 bases). DNA for the CDR3: TGCGCCAGCAGCCAAGGCGGCAGGGAGGCCACCGGGGAGCTGTTTTTT. Residues: CASSQGGREATGELFF.